The 16 T cell receptor beta chains below all came from one sample that was sequenced in a study of breast tumors, draining lymph nodes, adjacent tissues. TCRdb reprocessed the multiplex PCR reads via MiXCR and lists one record per CDR3 protein. The table shows fewer than 15,000 distinct CDR3 sequences, with roughly 50% occurring only once. Sequencing was done on a sample of tumor-adjacent breast tissue. The receptors originated from a female donor with breast cancer. Some clones in this sample may be carry-over from other donors' samples.

This clonotype showed up many times. The J gene is TRBJ1-6, the V gene TRBV27; maybe TRBD1 (6 bases). The CDR3 is made up of 17 amino acids. Trimming cost V 4 bases and J 7 bases, with 20 bases left between them. Germline V CDR1 and CDR2: MNHEY, SMNVEV (reference sequence). The CDR3 sequence is CASSSGTRGTRNSPLHF. The DNA for the CDR3 is TGTGCCAGCAGTTCCGGGACAAGGGGAACGCGGAATTCACCCCTCCACTTT.

The V call is TRBV5-6, the J call TRBJ1-2, with 12 bases aligning to TRBD1. This CDR3 is 15 amino acids long. In germline, CDR1 is SGHDT, CDR2 YYEEEE. With 4 bases clipped from V and 10 bases from J, the junction kept 11 bases outside the gene matches. CDR3 loop: CASSVLGTGGDDYTF. The CDR3 nucleotides are TGTGCCAGCAGCGTTTTAGGGACAGGGGGCGATGACTACACCTTC.

This clonotype was observed many times. CDR3: CASSYRDFHNNEQFF. CDR3 DNA: TGTGCCAGCAGCTACCGGGACTTCCACAACAATGAGCAGTTCTTC. The chain links TRBV7-9 to TRBJ2-1; D might be TRBD2 (6 bases). The length of the CDR3 is 15 residues. The germline V gene has CDR1 SEHNR and CDR2 FQNEAQ (reference sequence). V was shortened by 4 bases and J by 5 bases, with 15 bases between the two germline ends.

The chain employs TRBV9 and TRBJ2-1; TRBD2 agrees at 11 bases. From germline, CDR1 is SGDLS and CDR2 YYNGEE. V gave up 4 bases and J gave up 6 bases; unmatched junction bases: 6. This CDR3 is built from 15 residues. The CDR3 DNA is TGTGCCAGCAGCCCCCCTAGCGGGAGGCTCAATGAGCAGTTCTTC. Its protein product is CASSPPSGRLNEQFF.

On this clonotype: Likely a read error: the CDR3 ends without its conserved phenylalanine or tryptophan. The limits of the CDR3 on the DNA are not certain, so only TCRdb's listed CDR3 is given. The chain joins TRBV5-1 to TRBJ2-3; TRBD2 is the table's D call, not checked against the DNA. The CDR3 length equals 15 residues, ends included. Germline CDR1 SGHRS, CDR2 YFSETQ. CDR3: CASSLVASGRPPPIN.

This clonotype is classed as medium-sized. The chain has TRBV15 and TRBJ1-5; tentatively, D is TRBD1 (5 bases). The CDR3 is made up of 16 amino acids. Germline loops: CDR1 LNHNV, CDR2 YYDKDF (reference sequence). V was shortened by 3 bases and J by 2 bases, with 14 bases between the two germline ends. The CDR3 sequence: CATSSQGGLGNQPQHF. Written as DNA, the CDR3 is TGTGCCACCAGCAGCCAGGGCGGTTTGGGCAATCAGCCCCAGCATTTT.

This clonotype was recorded at least ten times. CDR3 bases: TGTGCCTGGAGTGTCGGCAGGGGGACCGGGGAGCTGTTTTTT. This gives the protein CAWSVGRGTGELFF. The chain couples TRBV30 to TRBJ2-2; the match to TRBD1 covers 7 bases. Trimming removed 0 bases from V and 5 bases from J; junction bases left unmatched: 3. Germline V gives CDR1 GTSNPN, CDR2 SVGIG (reference sequence). The CDR3 runs to 14 residues.

This clonotype is medium-sized by share. Here the CDR3 DNA reads TGTGCCAGCAGCCCGGGACATTTCGGCGAGCAGTACTTC. Encoded protein: CASSPGHFGEQYF. This sequence joins TRBV7-3 and TRBJ2-7; a weak D match, TRBD1 (6 bases). From germline, CDR1 is SGHTA and CDR2 FQGTGA. V lost 5 bases and J lost 6, with 14 bases in between. The CDR3 runs 13 residues.

This clonotype was seen many times. J is TRBJ1-4 and V is TRBV4-3; 8 bases match TRBD1. Losses at the gene ends were 0 bases for V and 3 bases for J; bases not matched to a gene: 3. The CDR3 is made up of 16 amino acids. Germline CDR1 and CDR2: LGHNA and YSLEER. Here the CDR3 reads CASSQDDRGANEKLFF. CDR3 DNA: TGCGCCAGCAGCCAAGACGACAGGGGAGCTAATGAAAAACTGTTTTTT.

This clonotype appeared once. J is TRBJ1-6 and V is TRBV20-1, with 8 bases lining up with TRBD1. The ends lost 1 base at V and 10 bases at J; junction bases unmatched: 3. The CDR3 consists of 13 residues. Germline V CDR1 and CDR2: DFQATT, SNEGSKA (reference sequence). CDR3 protein: CSARGTGRSPLHF. The DNA of the CDR3 is TGCAGTGCTAGAGGGACAGGGCGGTCACCCCTCCACTTT.

Ten or more counts support this clonotype. The genes are TRBV5-4 and TRBJ1-5; D gene unclear. The CDR3 has 14 amino acids. The germline CDR1 and CDR2 sequences are SGHNT and YYREEE (reference sequence). V lost 4 bases to trimming and J lost 5 bases, with 13 bases between them. The CDR3 sequence: CASSPGVNHQPQHF. CDR3 coding DNA: TGTGCCAGCAGCCCCGGGGTTAATCATCAGCCCCAGCATTTT.

The V gene is TRBV3-1, the J gene TRBJ2-1, with 13 bases that match TRBD2. The J segment lost 12 bases and the V segment lost 4 bases, leaving 9 bases of the junction unmatched. The CDR3 sequence is 15 residues long. Germline V gives CDR1 LGHDT, CDR2 YNNKEL (reference sequence). The CDR3 DNA sequence: TGTGCCAGCAGCCTGGGGACTAGCGGGACCGGGGGGCAGTTCTTC. It encodes CASSLGTSGTGGQFF.

This clonotype was seen only a few times. The conserved closing phenylalanine or tryptophan is absent in this CDR3, likely reflecting a read error. The V and J genes are TRBV7-9 and TRBJ2-7; TRBD1 agrees at 11 bases. CDR3 length: 14 amino acids. Unmatched junction bases numbered 6, after V lost 4 bases and J lost 7 bases. CDR1 and CDR2 (germline): SEHNR, FQNEAQ (reference sequence). CDR3 sequence (DNA): TGTGCCAGCAGCTCCGGACAGGGGGCGCGGGAGCAGTACCTC. This encodes CASSSGQGAREQYL.

With regard to this clonotype: Because the CDR3's place on the DNA is in doubt, the DNA is left out and the CDR3 is given as listed by TCRdb. This chain links TRBV7-9 with TRBJ1-6; TRBD1 was called by the table and not checked on the DNA. The CDR3 spans 20 residues, counting both ends. Germline-derived CDR1 and CDR2 are SEHNR and FQNEAQ (reference sequence). This CDR3 is CASSFYICSAAGHLNSPLHF.

The V and J genes are TRBV9 and TRBJ2-1; D possibly corresponds to TRBD2 (6 bases). The germline V gene has CDR1 SGDLS and CDR2 YYNGEE. V lost 0 bases to trimming and J lost 11 bases, with 9 bases between them. The CDR3 has 12 residues. CDR3 sequence (DNA): TGTGCCAGCAGCGTAGACAGCGGGCAGCAGTTCTTC. Its translation: CASSVDSGQQFF.

V is TRBV12-3 or TRBV12-4 and J is TRBJ2-1; 8 positions agree with TRBD1. After removal of 6 bases from V and 6 bases from J, the junction contained 10 bases not matched to a gene. The CDR3 runs 15 residues. The CDR3 DNA is TGTGCCAGCAGCACAACAGGGGGTTTTGGCAATGAGCAGTTCTTC. Translated, it gives CASSTTGGFGNEQFF.